This TCR beta chain was sequenced for a study of T cells after yellow fever vaccination. Study overall: Fractions of low cell number were prepared using SMART-Seq v4 Ultra Low Input. General study results and limits: The booster saw the reappearance of most primary-vaccination clones (nearly 98% CD4, about 90% CD8). Contamination of FACS-sorted repertoires by abundant clonotypes from the bulk population could occur. Among all clonotypes, a small share was observed in both CD4 and CD8 compartments.

Each CDR3 protein is one row after TCRdb ran MiXCR on the 5' RACE reads. The table lists 350,000 to 550,000 distinct CDR3 sequences, around 20% of them singletons. CDR3 size: 11 residues. Germline V gives CDR1 DFQATT, CDR2 SNEGSKA (reference sequence). This clonotype came up a few times. The antigen remains unidentified. Specimen: PBMCs, collected before the yellow fever booster vaccination. This chain links TRBV20-1 with TRBJ2-5, with 7 positions matching TRBD2. This TCR came from a man aged 18 to 35 who received the YFV17D yellow fever vaccine. CDR3 DNA: TGCAGCGCGGGGGTTCCAGAGACCCAGTACTTC. Translated: CSAGVPETQYF.